This TCR beta chain was captured by sequencing in a study of post-analysis software for immune sequencing data. This CDR3 has 13 residues. CDR1 MNHNS and CDR2 SASEGT come from the germline V gene. The V gene lost 8 bases and the J gene lost 6 bases, with 15 bases spanning the gap. Remarks on this clonotype: Its antigen is still unknown.

Incorporated into the TCR beta cDNA libraries were unique molecular identifiers, which served to reduce PCR and sequencing biases. Each CDR3 protein is one row after TCRdb ran MiXCR on the PCR reads. The sample yields approximately 770,000 distinct CDR3 sequences, around 45% seen once. Study-wide points: The F measure placed samples prepared in the same batch into strongly shared clusters. The five TRBV segments detected at higher frequency in patients than in controls included TRBV5-6, TRBV5-1 and TRBV20-1.

V is TRBV6-1 and J is TRBJ2-3; tentatively, D is TRBD1 or TRBD2 (5 bases each). This TCR derives from a girl aged 10-17 years with multiple sclerosis. The sample was blood. The CDR3 protein is CASGPGPRDTQYF. CDR3 DNA: TGTGCCAGCGGGCCGGGGCCCCGGGATACGCAGTATTTT.